A selection of T cell receptor beta chains follows, all from one sample in a study of molecular identifiers for immune sequencing clone quantification. TCRdb analysed the PCR reads with MiXCR anew, one entry per CDR3 protein. The repertoire holds approximately 590,000 distinct CDR3 sequences, with 25% as singletons. The source material was naive CD8+ T cells from blood, with Jurkat cell RNA spiked in. The origin of the receptors is a human donor in good health. Some libraries in this study had Jurkat cell RNA spiked in. Each CDR3 is given with its conserved first and last residue. Each record gives: CDR3 length, D gene, clone size, J gene, V gene, CDR3 DNA, CDR3 protein. D genes are given only for firm matches. Only some rows state a clone size, as once, few, many or a class for expanded clones.

length: 13; D: .; size: many; J: TRBJ1-1; V: TRBV5-1; DNA: TGCGCCAGCAGCTTGTGGGAGAACACTGAAGCTTTCTTT; CDR3: CASSLWENTEAFF
length: 17; D: TRBD2; size: few; J: TRBJ2-2; V: TRBV9; DNA: TGTGCCCGCGGGGGGGTGGGGGACACAGAGAACACCGGGGAGCTGTTTTTT; CDR3: CARGGVGDTENTGELFF
length: 17; D: .; size: many; J: TRBJ2-1; V: TRBV23-1; DNA: TGCGCCAGCAGTCAACGGACAGCCGATTCTAACTACAATGAGCAGTTCTTC; CDR3: CASSQRTADSNYNEQFF
length: 16; D: .; size: few; J: TRBJ2-2; V: TRBV4-3; DNA: TGCACCAGCAGCCAAGACTTGCAGGGAATCACCGGGGAGCTGTTTTTT; CDR3: CTSSQDLQGITGELFF
length: 13; D: .; size: many; J: TRBJ2-2; V: TRBV20-1; DNA: TGCAGTGCTAGACAGCTAAACACCGGGGAGCTGTTTTTT; CDR3: CSARQLNTGELFF
length: 12; D: .; size: many; J: TRBJ2-3; V: TRBV6-5; DNA: TGTGCCAGCAGTTACATGTCAGATACGCAGTATTTT; CDR3: CASSYMSDTQYF
length: 16; D: TRBD2; size: .; J: TRBJ2-5; V: TRBV27; DNA: TGTGCCAGCAGGGAACTAGGACTAGCGGGATTAGAGACCCAGTACTTC; CDR3: CASRELGLAGLETQYF
length: 14; D: .; size: .; J: TRBJ1-4; V: TRBV12-3/TRBV12-4; DNA: TGTGCCGGCAGTTACGGACAACTCCATGAAAAACTGTTTTTT; CDR3: CAGSYGQLHEKLFF
length: 14; D: .; size: .; J: TRBJ2-3; V: TRBV20-1; DNA: TGCAGTGCTAGACGGCGGGAAGACACAGATACGCAGTATTTT; CDR3: CSARRREDTDTQYF
length: 14; D: .; size: many; J: TRBJ1-1; V: TRBV13; DNA: TGTGCCAGCAGCTTAGGCCGCTCGAACACTGAAGCTTTCTTT; CDR3: CASSLGRSNTEAFF
length: 16; D: TRBD2; size: few; J: TRBJ2-1; V: TRBV7-9; DNA: TGTGCCAGCAGCTTAGTGGCGGGAGGGCCGCAGAATGAGCAGTTCTTC; CDR3: CASSLVAGGPQNEQFF